Below, 29 T cell receptor beta chains from the same sample are listed, as sequenced in a study of blood T cell repertoires in COVID-19. Clones were read by immunoSEQ multiplex PCR, and TCRdb kept only the in-frame ones, dropping some. Of 110,000 or so clones in the sample, under 85% are singletons; the top ten hold 4% to 5%. The sequenced material came from peripheral blood. These receptors originate from a woman aged 65 to 85 with acute or convalescent COVID-19.

This chain joins TRBV4-2 and TRBJ2-2, with D perhaps matching TRBD2 (6 bases). Per the germline V gene, CDR1 is LGHNA and CDR2 is YNFKEQ. The CDR3 spans 17 residues. V was pared by 2 bases and J by 3 bases, with 16 bases between. CDR3 residues: CASSQRATSSDTGELFF. Written as DNA, the CDR3 is TGTGCCAGCAGCCAAAGGGCGACTAGTTCCGACACCGGGGAGCTGTTTTTT.

V gene TRBV28 combines with J gene TRBJ1-6; 7 bases line up with TRBD1. V dropped 3 bases and J dropped 17; count of bases not matched to a gene: 10. Germline-derived CDR1 and CDR2 are MDHEN and SYDVKM. The CDR3 consists of 13 residues. CDR3 region: CASSFQGGLVIHF. The CDR3 nucleotides are TGTGCCAGCAGTTTCCAGGGGGGCCTGGTGATCCACTTT.

The rearrangement uses TRBV28 and TRBJ2-1; D might be TRBD1 (6 bases). Per germline, CDR1 MDHEN and CDR2 SYDVKM. V lost 5 bases and J lost 10, with 12 bases in between. This CDR3 spans 12 amino acids. CDR3 region: CASSPTGWEQFF. The DNA for the CDR3 is TGTGCCAGCAGTCCGACAGGCTGGGAGCAGTTCTTC.

Here the CDR3 DNA reads TGTGCCAGCAGCCGTGGGCAGACCGAAAAACTGTTTTTT. Its protein product is CASSRGQTEKLFF. V and J are TRBV11-3 and TRBJ1-4, with D unclear. CDR3 length: 13 amino acids. Germline assignment: CDR1 SGHNT and CDR2 YENEEA. Trimming left V 5 bases short and J 8 bases short, with 12 bases between.

The CDR3 here is CASSLQRGLVGELFF. CDR3 sequence (DNA): TGTGCCAGCAGCTTGCAGCGGGGGTTAGTCGGGGAGCTGTTTTTT. The V call is TRBV5-6, the J call TRBJ2-2; 8 bases are shared with TRBD2. CDR1 is SGHDT, CDR2 YYEEEE, per germline. V shed 1 base and J 7 bases; nucleotides not matched to a gene: 6. CDR3 size: 15 residues.

This clone was seen more than once but under ten times. The chain recombines TRBV4-1 with TRBJ2-1; D may be TRBD2 (6 bases). The CDR3 extends over 16 amino acids. The V and J ends lost 1 base and 6 bases respectively, with 16 bases between them. The germline V gene encodes CDR1 MGHRA and CDR2 YSYEKL. The CDR3 bases are TGCGCCAGCAGCCAAGTCACGCGGGGTCCGAGCAATGAGCAGTTCTTC. This codes for CASSQVTRGPSNEQFF.

This chain uses TRBV18 with TRBJ2-7; TRBD1 agrees at 9 bases. In germline, CDR1 is KGHSH, CDR2 LQKENI. V lost 3 bases to trimming and J lost 6 bases; unmatched junction nucleotides: 12. The CDR3 is 16 amino acids. CDR3 sequence: CASSPGTGKRYREQYV. The DNA of the CDR3 is TGTGCCAGCTCACCGGGGACAGGGAAACGTTATCGCGAGCAGTACGTC.

CDR3 sequence (DNA): TGTGCCAGCAGCCTGACAGGGGTGGGAGAAAAACTGTTTTTT. This sequence encodes CASSLTGVGEKLFF. The V and J genes are TRBV5-4 and TRBJ1-4; 8 positions agree with TRBD1. CDR1 SGHNT and CDR2 YYREEE come from the germline V gene (reference sequence). V lost 4 bases and J lost 8; bases outside the gene matches: 7. The CDR3 is 14 amino acids.

CDR3 nucleotide sequence: TGCGCCAGCAGCTTGTCTCCGGTGGCCTACGAGCAGTACTTC. It is translated as CASSLSPVAYEQYF. The chain has TRBV5-1 and TRBJ2-7; D uncertain. The CDR3 spans 14 residues. The germline V gene encodes CDR1 SGHRS and CDR2 YFSETQ. V lost 1 base to trimming and J lost 2 bases, with 10 bases between them.

In this sample, this clone turned up a few times. The rearrangement links TRBV9 to TRBJ2-1; TRBD2 matches 8 bases. The V segment lost 3 bases and the J segment 8 bases; nucleotides outside the gene matches: 10. The germline V gene encodes CDR1 SGDLS and CDR2 YYNGEE. This CDR3 spans 15 amino acids. CDR3 nucleotide sequence: TGTGCCAGCAGCGAGGGGGGACTAGAGTTGGATGAGCAGTTCTTC. This translates into CASSEGGLELDEQFF.

J is TRBJ2-5 and V is TRBV6-5, with D perhaps TRBD1 (6 bases). The length of the CDR3 is 11 residues. Trimming took off 6 bases at V and 5 bases at J, with 7 bases between the two ends. Germline V gene lookup returns CDR1 MNHEY and CDR2 SVGAGI. The CDR3 here is CASRQGETQYF. The CDR3 nucleotides are TGTGCCAGCAGGCAGGGGGAGACCCAGTACTTC.

This CDR3 is CASSLAGTNGYTF. In DNA, the CDR3 is TGTGCCAGCAGCTTAGCTGGGACAAATGGCTACACCTTC. The V and J genes are TRBV7-2 and TRBJ1-2; D possibly corresponds to TRBD1 (6 bases). CDR1 SGHTA and CDR2 FQGNSA come from the germline V gene. V shed 0 bases and J shed 6 bases, with 8 bases lying between them. The CDR3 runs 13 residues.

This clone was recorded a few times. V usage is TRBV12-3 or TRBV12-4 and J usage is TRBJ2-7, with D possibly matching TRBD2 (5 bases). There are 12 residues in the CDR3. The germline V and J ends were trimmed by 6 bases and 2 bases, with 8 bases remaining between them. The CDR3 region has the DNA TGTGCCAGCAGAACTAGTGCCTACGAGCAGTACTTC. It translates to CASRTSAYEQYF.

This clone occurred once. J is TRBJ2-2 and V is TRBV4-2, with 9 positions matching TRBD2. V dropped 1 base and J dropped 1; count of bases not matched to a gene: 1. The CDR3 extends over 16 amino acids. Germline V gives CDR1 LGHNA, CDR2 YNFKEQ. The CDR3, as DNA: TGTGCCAGCAGCCAAGCTAGCGGGGTGAACACCGGGGAGCTGTTTTTT. This gives the protein CASSQASGVNTGELFF.

This clone was seen a single time. The rearrangement uses TRBV4-2 and TRBJ1-2, with D uncertain. CDR1 and CDR2 from the germline V gene are LGHNA and YNFKEQ. The CDR3 spans 15 residues. V was clipped by 0 bases and J by 2 bases, with 10 bases between them. In nucleotides, the CDR3 is TGTGCCAGCAGCCAAGAAGCAACAGACAACTATGGCTACACCTTC. Translated, it gives CASSQEATDNYGYTF.

The rearrangement joins TRBV6-6 to TRBJ1-6, with D perhaps TRBD1 (5 bases). Trimming shortened V by 3 bases and J by 10 bases, and 16 bases separated the two germline ends. The CDR3 is 15 amino acids. Germline CDR1 is MNHNY and CDR2 is SVGAGI (reference sequence). The CDR3 DNA is TGTGCCAGCAGTTATAGGGTGGGGGGGAACTCACCCCTCCACTTT. Translated: CASSYRVGGNSPLHF.

This clone was seen a handful of times. This chain links TRBV7-2 with TRBJ1-2; 7 nucleotides line up with TRBD1. Trimming cost V 4 bases and J 2 bases; bases outside gene matches: 7. The CDR3 covers 15 residues. Germline CDR1 and CDR2: SGHTA and FQGNSA. The CDR3 coding sequence is TGTGCCAGCAGCTCTCGTTCAGGGGGGAACTATGGCTACACCTTC. Amino acid sequence: CASSSRSGGNYGYTF.

The gene calls are TRBV7-9 and TRBJ1-2, with a possible D match to TRBD1 (5 bases). This CDR3 has 13 residues. Germline V lookup: CDR1 SEHNR, CDR2 FQNEAQ (reference sequence). V was shortened by 5 bases and J by 1 base, with 8 bases between the two germline ends. CDR3 in amino acids: CASSPDSNYGYTF. DNA for the CDR3: TGTGCCAGCAGCCCCGACAGTAACTATGGCTACACCTTC.

The chain is built from TRBV7-9 and TRBJ1-1; TRBD1 might be the D (6 bases). CDR3 length: 11 amino acids. With 8 bases removed from V and 5 bases from J, the gap between germline ends came to 9 bases. Germline V gene sequence: CDR1 SEHNR, CDR2 FQNEAQ (reference sequence). The CDR3 loop is CASVGGTEAFF. DNA of the CDR3: TGTGCCAGCGTAGGGGGAACTGAAGCTTTCTTT.

The chain links TRBV7-9 to TRBJ1-1; weak D call: TRBD1 (5 bases). Germline-derived CDR1 and CDR2 are SEHNR and FQNEAQ (reference sequence). V lost 3 bases and J 3 bases, leaving 8 bases between the germline ends. This CDR3 has 13 amino acids. CDR3 nucleotide sequence: TGTGCCAGCAGCTTCCCCAGGGACACTGAAGCTTTCTTT. It is translated as CASSFPRDTEAFF.

The chain combines TRBV19 with TRBJ1-2; possible D gene TRBD1, 5 bases. This CDR3 contains 15 residues. Germline CDR1 and CDR2: LNHDA and SQIVND (reference sequence). V shed 3 bases and J shed 3 bases, with 14 bases lying between them. The CDR3 DNA reads TGTGCCAGTAGTATCGGAGGGCAGGGCGACTATGGCTACACCTTC. Encoded protein: CASSIGGQGDYGYTF.

This chain uses TRBV9 with TRBJ2-1; TRBD2 aligns across 9 bases. Germline V CDR1 and CDR2: SGDLS, YYNGEE. V lost 3 bases, J lost 8 bases, and 9 bases stayed unmatched. CDR3 length: 15 amino acids. CDR3 bases: TGTGCCAGCAGCGCCTCAGGGACTAGCAGCGATGAGCAGTTCTTC. It encodes CASSASGTSSDEQFF.

This chain connects TRBV6-5 to TRBJ2-2; D gene uncertain. This CDR3 is built from 15 residues. Trimming stripped 5 bases from V and 2 bases from J, with 12 bases between. CDR1 and CDR2 from the germline V gene are MNHEY and SVGAGI. The CDR3 loop is CASSLYSVNTGELFF. The CDR3 DNA is TGTGCCAGCAGTCTGTATAGTGTCAACACCGGGGAGCTGTTTTTT.

V usage is TRBV19 and J usage is TRBJ1-4, with TRBD1 matching over 7 bases. Unmatched junction bases numbered 6, after V lost 9 bases and J lost 2 bases. Germline V gene lookup returns CDR1 LNHDA and CDR2 SQIVND (reference sequence). The CDR3 is 14 residues long. Written as DNA, the CDR3 is TGTGCCAGCACCTTACAGGGGACTAATGAAAAACTGTTTTTT. Its protein product is CASTLQGTNEKLFF.

The rearrangement joins TRBV4-2 to TRBJ2-4, with a weak D call TRBD1 (5 bases). The CDR3 sequence is 15 residues long. The V end lost 0 bases, the J end lost 6 bases, and 12 bases lay between the germline ends. CDR1 and CDR2 (germline): LGHNA, YNFKEQ. The CDR3 nucleotides are TGTGCCAGCAGCCAAGATCTTGGGCAGGGAAACATTCAGTACTTC. It translates to CASSQDLGQGNIQYF.

The chain links TRBV7-2 to TRBJ2-1; 7 positions agree with TRBD1. V was pared by 5 bases and J by 1 base, with 2 bases of the junction left unmatched. Germline lookup yields CDR1 SGHTA and CDR2 FQGNSA. The CDR3 runs 14 residues. The CDR3 is CASSDRVSYNEQFF. CDR3 sequence (DNA): TGTGCCAGCAGCGACAGGGTTTCCTACAATGAGCAGTTCTTC.

Only a few counts were recorded for this clone. This chain links TRBV28 with TRBJ1-5; 7 positions match TRBD1. In germline, CDR1 is MDHEN, CDR2 SYDVKM. After removal of 4 bases from V and 11 bases from J, the junction contained 5 bases not matched to a gene. The length of the CDR3 is 12 residues. Here the CDR3 DNA reads TGTGCCAGCAGTTATACAGGGGTATCCCAGCATTTT. This codes for CASSYTGVSQHF.

This clone was recorded only once. The chain recombines TRBV7-9 with TRBJ2-2, with 8 nucleotides matching TRBD2. CDR3 size: 15 residues. CDR1 is SEHNR and CDR2 is FQNEAQ in the germline V gene (reference sequence). Trimming at V came to 8 bases and at J to 5 bases, leaving 10 bases not matched to a gene. CDR3 loop: CASPPARGGTGELFF. The DNA for the CDR3 is TGTGCCAGCCCCCCAGCCCGGGGGGGAACCGGGGAGCTGTTTTTT.

This clone was recorded once. This chain uses TRBV19 with TRBJ2-7; the match to TRBD1 covers 8 bases. Trimming cost V 6 bases and J 0 bases; bases outside gene matches: 7. CDR1 and CDR2 from the germline V gene are LNHDA and SQIVND (reference sequence). The CDR3 is 15 amino acids. The CDR3 DNA is TGTGCCAGTAGCCGAAGTGACAGGGGCTCCTACGAGCAGTACTTC. Its translation: CASSRSDRGSYEQYF.